This T cell receptor beta chain was documented in a study of metastatic and nonmetastatic thyroid tumors. All patients were treatment-naive before thyroid surgery. TCRdb re-analyzed the PCR reads through MiXCR. This table holds 30,000 to 35,000 clones, 30% found once. Germline V gene lookup returns CDR1 DFQATT and CDR2 SNEGSKA (reference sequence). This CDR3 contains 18 residues. The J segment lost 8 bases and the V segment lost 4 bases, leaving 25 bases of the junction unmatched. This clone has just one count. The gene calls are TRBV20-1 and TRBJ1-2, with TRBD1 matching over 7 bases. Sequenced sample: blood. The sequence was obtained from a female donor with papillary thyroid cancer or a benign thyroid nodule (not recorded which). Some clones in this sample may be carry-over from other donors' samples. This CDR3 reads CSAIARDSLALKRGGYTF. The CDR3 nucleotides are TGCAGTGCTATAGCCCGGGACAGTTTAGCCCTGAAACGGGGGGGCTACACCTTC.